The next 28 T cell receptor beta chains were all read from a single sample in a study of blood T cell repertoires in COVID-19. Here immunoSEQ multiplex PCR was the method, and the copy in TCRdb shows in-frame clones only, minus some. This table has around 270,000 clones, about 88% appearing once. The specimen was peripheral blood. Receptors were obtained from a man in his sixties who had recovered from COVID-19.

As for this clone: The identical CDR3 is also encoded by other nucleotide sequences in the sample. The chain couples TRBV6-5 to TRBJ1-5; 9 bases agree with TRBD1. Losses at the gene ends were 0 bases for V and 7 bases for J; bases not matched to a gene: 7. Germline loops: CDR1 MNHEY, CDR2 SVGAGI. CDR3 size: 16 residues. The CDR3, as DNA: TGTGCCAGCAGTTACTCCCGGACAGGGGCTGGACAGCCCCAGCATTTT. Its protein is CASSYSRTGAGQPQHF.

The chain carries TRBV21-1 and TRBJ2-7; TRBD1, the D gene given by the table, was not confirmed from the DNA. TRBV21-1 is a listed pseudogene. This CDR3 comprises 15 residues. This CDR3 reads CASSKYVGPLYEQYF. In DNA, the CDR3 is TGTGCCAGCAGCAAATATGTGGGCCCACTCTACGAGCAGTACTTC.

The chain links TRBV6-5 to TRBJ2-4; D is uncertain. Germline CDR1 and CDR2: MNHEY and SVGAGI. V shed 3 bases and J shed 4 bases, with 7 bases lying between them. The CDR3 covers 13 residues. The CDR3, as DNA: TGTGCCAGCAGTTATAGCCAGAAAAACATTCAGTACTTC. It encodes CASSYSQKNIQYF.

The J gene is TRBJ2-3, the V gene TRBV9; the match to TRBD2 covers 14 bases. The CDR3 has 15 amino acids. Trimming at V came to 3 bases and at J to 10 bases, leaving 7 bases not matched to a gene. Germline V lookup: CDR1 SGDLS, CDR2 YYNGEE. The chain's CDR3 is CASSDGTSGGGAQYF. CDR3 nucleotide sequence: TGTGCCAGCAGCGATGGGACTAGCGGGGGAGGGGCGCAGTATTTT.

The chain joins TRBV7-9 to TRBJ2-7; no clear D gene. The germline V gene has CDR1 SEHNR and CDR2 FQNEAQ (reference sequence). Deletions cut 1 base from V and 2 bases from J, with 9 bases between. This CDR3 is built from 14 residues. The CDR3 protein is CASSLETPPYEQYF. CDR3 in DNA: TGTGCCAGCAGCTTAGAAACACCCCCCTACGAGCAGTACTTC.

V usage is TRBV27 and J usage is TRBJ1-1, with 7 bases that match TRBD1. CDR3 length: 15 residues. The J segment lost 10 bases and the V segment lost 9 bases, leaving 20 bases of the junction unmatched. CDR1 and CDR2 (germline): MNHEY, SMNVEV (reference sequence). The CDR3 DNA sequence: TGTGCCAGGGGCGGGACAGATCCAAGGGGGAGCGGAGCTTTCTTT. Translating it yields CARGGTDPRGSGAFF.

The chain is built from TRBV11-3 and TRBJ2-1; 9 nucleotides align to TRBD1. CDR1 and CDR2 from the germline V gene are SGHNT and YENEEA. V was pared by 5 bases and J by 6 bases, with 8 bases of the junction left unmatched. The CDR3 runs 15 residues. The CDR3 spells CASSATGTGSNEQFF. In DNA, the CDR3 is TGTGCCAGCAGCGCTACCGGGACAGGGTCCAATGAGCAGTTCTTC.

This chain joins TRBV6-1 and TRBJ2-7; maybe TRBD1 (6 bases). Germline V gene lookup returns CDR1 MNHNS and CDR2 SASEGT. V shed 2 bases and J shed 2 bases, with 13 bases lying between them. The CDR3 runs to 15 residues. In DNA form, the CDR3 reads TGTGCCAGCAGTGAATTCATAGGACAGCCCTACGAGCAGTACTTC. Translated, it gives CASSEFIGQPYEQYF.

The CDR3 loop reads CASSLDNRREETQYF. The CDR3, as DNA: TGCGCCAGCAGCTTGGATAACCGACGGGAAGAGACCCAGTACTTC. The J gene is TRBJ2-5, the V gene TRBV5-1; D remains unclear. Per germline, CDR1 SGHRS and CDR2 YFSETQ. V shed 0 bases and J shed 3 bases, with 12 bases lying between them. The CDR3 extends over 15 amino acids.

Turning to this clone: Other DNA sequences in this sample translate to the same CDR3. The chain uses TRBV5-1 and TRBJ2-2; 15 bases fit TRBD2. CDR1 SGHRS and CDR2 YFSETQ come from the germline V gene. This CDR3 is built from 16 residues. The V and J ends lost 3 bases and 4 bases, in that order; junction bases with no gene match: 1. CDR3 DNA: TGCGCCAGCAGCTCGGGACTAGCGGGGGGCACCGGGGAGCTGTTTTTT. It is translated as CASSSGLAGGTGELFF.

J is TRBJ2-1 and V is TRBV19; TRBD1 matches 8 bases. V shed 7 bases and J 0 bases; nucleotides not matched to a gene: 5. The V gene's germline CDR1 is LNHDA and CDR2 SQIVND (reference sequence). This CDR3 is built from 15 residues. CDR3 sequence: CASTRTGSSYNEQFF. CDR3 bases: TGTGCCAGTACCCGGACAGGGAGCTCCTACAATGAGCAGTTCTTC. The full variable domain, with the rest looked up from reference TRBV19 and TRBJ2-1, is DGGITQSPKYLFRKEGQNVTLSCEQNLNHDAMYWYRQDPGQGLRLIYYSQIVNDFQKGDIAEGYSVSREKKESFPLTVTSAQKNPTAFYLCASTRTGSSYNEQFFGPGTRLTVL.

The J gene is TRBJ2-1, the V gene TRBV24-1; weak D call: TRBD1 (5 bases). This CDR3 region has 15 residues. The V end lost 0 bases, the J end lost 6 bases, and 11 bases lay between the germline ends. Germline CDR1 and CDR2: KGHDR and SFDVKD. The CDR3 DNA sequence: TGTGCCACCAGTGATTTGTCGCCAGGGCTCAATGAGCAGTTCTTC. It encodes CATSDLSPGLNEQFF.

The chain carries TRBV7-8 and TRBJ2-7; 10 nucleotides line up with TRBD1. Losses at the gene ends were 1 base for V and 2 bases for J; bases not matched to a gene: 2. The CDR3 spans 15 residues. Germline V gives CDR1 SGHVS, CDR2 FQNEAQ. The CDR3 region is CASSLGGTGAYEQYF. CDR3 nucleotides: TGTGCCAGCAGCTTAGGAGGGACAGGGGCCTACGAGCAGTACTTC.

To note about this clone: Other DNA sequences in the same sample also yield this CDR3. CDR3 protein: CASSLTGNTEAFF. CDR3 nucleotide sequence: TGTGCCAGCAGCTTAACAGGGAACACTGAAGCTTTCTTT. The V gene is TRBV7-9, the J gene TRBJ1-1; D is possibly TRBD1 (5 bases). Germline V lookup: CDR1 SEHNR, CDR2 FQNEAQ (reference sequence). The CDR3 runs to 13 residues. The germline V and J ends were trimmed by 2 bases and 1 base, with 5 bases remaining between them.

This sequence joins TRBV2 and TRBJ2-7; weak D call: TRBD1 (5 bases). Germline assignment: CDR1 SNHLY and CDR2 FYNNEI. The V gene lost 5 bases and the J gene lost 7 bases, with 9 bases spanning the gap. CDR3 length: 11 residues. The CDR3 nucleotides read TGTGCCAGCAGTCTACAGGTGGAGCAGTACTTC. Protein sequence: CASSLQVEQYF.

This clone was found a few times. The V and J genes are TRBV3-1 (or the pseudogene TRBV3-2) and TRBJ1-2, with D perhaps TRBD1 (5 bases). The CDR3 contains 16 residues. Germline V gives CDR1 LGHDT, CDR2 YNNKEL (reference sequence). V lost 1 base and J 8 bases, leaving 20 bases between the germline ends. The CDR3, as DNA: TGTGCCAGCAGCCAAGTATTCGACAGCTCAAAGGTCGGCTACACCTTC. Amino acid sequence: CASSQVFDSSKVGYTF.

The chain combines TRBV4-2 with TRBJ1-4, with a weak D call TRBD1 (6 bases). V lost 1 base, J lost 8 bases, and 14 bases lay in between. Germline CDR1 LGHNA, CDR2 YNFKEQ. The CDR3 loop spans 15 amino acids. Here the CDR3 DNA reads TGTGCCAGCAGCCAAGTTGACAGGTCCCGCGAAAAACTGTTTTTT. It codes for CASSQVDRSREKLFF.

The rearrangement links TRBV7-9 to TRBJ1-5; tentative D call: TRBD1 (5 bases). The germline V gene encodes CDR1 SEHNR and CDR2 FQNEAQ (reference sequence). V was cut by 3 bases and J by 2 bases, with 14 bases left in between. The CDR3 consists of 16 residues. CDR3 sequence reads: CASSFGGSHGNQPQHF. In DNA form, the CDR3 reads TGTGCCAGCAGCTTCGGGGGGTCCCATGGCAATCAGCCCCAGCATTTT.

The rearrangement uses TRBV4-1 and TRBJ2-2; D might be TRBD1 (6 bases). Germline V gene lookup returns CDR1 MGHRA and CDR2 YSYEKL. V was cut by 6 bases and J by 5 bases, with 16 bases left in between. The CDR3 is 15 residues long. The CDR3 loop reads CASRPAPGTTGELFF. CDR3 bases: TGCGCCAGCAGGCCAGCACCGGGGACAACCGGGGAGCTGTTTTTT.

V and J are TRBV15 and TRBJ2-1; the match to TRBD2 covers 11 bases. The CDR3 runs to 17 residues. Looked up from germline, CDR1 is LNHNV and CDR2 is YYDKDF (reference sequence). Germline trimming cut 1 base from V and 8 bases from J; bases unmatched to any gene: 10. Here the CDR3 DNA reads TGTGCCACCAGCAGAGGGAAGCTAGCGGGGGGAATTCATGAGCAGTTCTTC. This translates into CATSRGKLAGGIHEQFF. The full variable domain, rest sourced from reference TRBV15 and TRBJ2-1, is DAMVIQNPRYQVTQFGKPVTLSCSQTLNHNVMYWYQQKSSQAPKLLFHYYDKDFNNEADTPDNFQSRRPNTSFCFLDIRSPGLGDTAMYLCATSRGKLAGGIHEQFFGPGTRLTVL.

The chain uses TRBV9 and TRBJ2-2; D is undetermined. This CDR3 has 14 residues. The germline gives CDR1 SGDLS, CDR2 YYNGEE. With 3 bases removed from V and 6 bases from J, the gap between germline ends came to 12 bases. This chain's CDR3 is CASSESLLSGELFF. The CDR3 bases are TGTGCCAGCAGCGAGAGCCTTTTGTCCGGGGAGCTGTTTTTT.

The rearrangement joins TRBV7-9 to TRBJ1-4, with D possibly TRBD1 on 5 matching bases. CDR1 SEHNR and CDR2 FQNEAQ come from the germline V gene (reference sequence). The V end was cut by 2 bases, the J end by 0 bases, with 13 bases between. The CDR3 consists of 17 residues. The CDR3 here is CASSLRGLGATNEKLFF. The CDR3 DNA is TGTGCCAGCAGCTTAAGGGGCCTCGGAGCAACTAATGAAAAACTGTTTTTT.

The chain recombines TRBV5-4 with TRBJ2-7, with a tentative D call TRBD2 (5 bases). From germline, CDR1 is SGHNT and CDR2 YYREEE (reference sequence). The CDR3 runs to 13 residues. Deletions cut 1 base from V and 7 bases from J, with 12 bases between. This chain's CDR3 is CASSLRGFGEQYF. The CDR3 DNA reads TGTGCCAGCAGCTTGAGAGGGTTCGGTGAGCAGTACTTC.

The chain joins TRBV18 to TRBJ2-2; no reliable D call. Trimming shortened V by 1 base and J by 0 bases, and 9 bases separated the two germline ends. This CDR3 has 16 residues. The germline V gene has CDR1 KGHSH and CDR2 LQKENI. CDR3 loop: CASSPLLVTNTGELFF. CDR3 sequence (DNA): TGTGCCAGCTCACCACTTCTAGTTACGAACACCGGGGAGCTGTTTTTT.

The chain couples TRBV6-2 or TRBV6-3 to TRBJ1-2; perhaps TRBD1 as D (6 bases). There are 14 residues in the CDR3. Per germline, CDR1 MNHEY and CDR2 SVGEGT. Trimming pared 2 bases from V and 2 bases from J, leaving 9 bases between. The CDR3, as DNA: TGTGCCAGCAGTTACGGCACAGGGAACTATGGCTACACCTTC. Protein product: CASSYGTGNYGYTF.

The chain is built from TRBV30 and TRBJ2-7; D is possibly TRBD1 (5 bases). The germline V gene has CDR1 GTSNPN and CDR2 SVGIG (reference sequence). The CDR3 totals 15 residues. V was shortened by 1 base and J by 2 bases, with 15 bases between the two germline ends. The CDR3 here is CAWSGRQGTAYEQYF. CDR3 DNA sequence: TGTGCCTGGAGTGGTCGGCAGGGAACCGCCTACGAGCAGTACTTC.

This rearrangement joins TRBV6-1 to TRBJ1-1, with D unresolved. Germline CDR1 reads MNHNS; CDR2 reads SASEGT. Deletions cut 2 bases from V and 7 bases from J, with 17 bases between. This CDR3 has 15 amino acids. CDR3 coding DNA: TGTGCCAGCAGTGAAACGCACGTCGCGGGAGTTGAAGCTTTCTTT. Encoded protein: CASSETHVAGVEAFF.

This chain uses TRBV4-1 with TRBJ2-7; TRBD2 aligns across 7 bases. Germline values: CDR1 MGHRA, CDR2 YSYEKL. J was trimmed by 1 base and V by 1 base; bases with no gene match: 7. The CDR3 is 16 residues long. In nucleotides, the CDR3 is TGCGCCAGCAGCCAAGGGGGAGGGATAGATTCCTACGAGCAGTACTTC. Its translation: CASSQGGGIDSYEQYF.